The T cell receptor (beta chain) under discussion was sequenced for a study of Ad26.COV2.S vaccination and SARS-CoV-2 variants. Across the study: Enrolled in COV1001, the donor was in the Ad26.COV2.S trial arm, which received the vaccine.

This clone is a singleton in its sample. The treatment denotes: over 15 received Ad26.COV2.S at low or high dose, single or two shots; several received placebo; per-sample allocation not given. At day 63 after the first vaccine or placebo injection, samples were drawn. The table came from immunoSEQ multiplex PCR; TCRdb's copy has only in-frame clones and leaves some out. Of 300,000 to 350,000 clones listed, 70% to 90% are singletons. This CDR3 contains 13 residues. The germline V gene encodes CDR1 KGHSH and CDR2 LQKENI. Unmatched junction bases numbered 4, after V lost 6 bases and J lost 4 bases. The genes are TRBV18 and TRBJ2-7, with 9 bases aligning to TRBD1. The clonotype originates from a person between 18 and 65 years old who received the Ad26.COV2.S COVID-19 vaccine or a placebo. The sequences come from peripheral blood, collected in a trial of Ad26.COV2.S vaccine versus placebo. The CDR3 region has the DNA TGTGCCAGCTCTTCCGGGACAGGGTACGAGCAGTACTTC. This gives the protein CASSSGTGYEQYF.